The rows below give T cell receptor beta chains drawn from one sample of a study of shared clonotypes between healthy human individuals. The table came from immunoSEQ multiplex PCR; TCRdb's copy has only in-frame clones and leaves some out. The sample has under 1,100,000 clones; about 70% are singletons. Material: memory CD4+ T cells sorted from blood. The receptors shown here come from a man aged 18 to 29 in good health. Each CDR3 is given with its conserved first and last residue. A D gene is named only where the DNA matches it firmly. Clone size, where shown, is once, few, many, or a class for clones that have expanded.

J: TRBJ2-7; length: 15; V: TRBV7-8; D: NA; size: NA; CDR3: CASSFGGVGAYEQYF; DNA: TGTGCCAGCAGCTTTGGGGGCGTGGGGGCCTACGAGCAGTACTTC
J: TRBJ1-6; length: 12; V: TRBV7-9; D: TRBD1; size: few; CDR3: CASDRANSPLHF; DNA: TGTGCCAGCGACAGGGCCAATTCACCCCTCCACTTT
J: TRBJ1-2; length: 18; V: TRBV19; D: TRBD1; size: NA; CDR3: CASSIARIRTGFNYGYTF; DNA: TGTGCCAGTAGTATCGCCCGAATCCGGACAGGGTTCAACTATGGCTACACCTTC
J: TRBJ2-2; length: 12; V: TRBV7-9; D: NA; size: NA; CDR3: CASSLISGELFF; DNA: TGTGCCAGCAGCTTAATCTCCGGGGAGCTGTTTTTT
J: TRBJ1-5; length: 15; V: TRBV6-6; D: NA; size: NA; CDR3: CASSSGSSGNQPQHF; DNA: TGTGCCAGCAGTTCCGGGTCCTCCGGAAATCAGCCCCAGCATTTT
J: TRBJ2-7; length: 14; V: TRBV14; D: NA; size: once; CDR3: CASSQGYGAYEQYF; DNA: TGTGCCAGCAGCCAAGGGTACGGTGCCTACGAGCAGTACTTC
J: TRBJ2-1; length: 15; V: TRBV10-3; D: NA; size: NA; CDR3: CAISESRDSYNEQFF; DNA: TGTGCCATCAGTGAGTCACGGGACTCCTACAATGAGCAGTTCTTC
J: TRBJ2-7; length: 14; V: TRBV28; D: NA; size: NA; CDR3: CASRTPHPRGEQYF; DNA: TGTGCCAGTCGCACACCTCATCCTCGAGGGGAGCAGTACTTC
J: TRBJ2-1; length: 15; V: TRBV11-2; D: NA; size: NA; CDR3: CASSLEPFSYNEQFF; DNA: TGTGCCAGCAGCTTAGAACCGTTCTCCTACAATGAGCAGTTCTTC
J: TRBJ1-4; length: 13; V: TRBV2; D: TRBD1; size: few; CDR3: CASTRTGNEKLFF; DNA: TGTGCCAGCACCCGGACAGGGAATGAAAAACTGTTTTTT
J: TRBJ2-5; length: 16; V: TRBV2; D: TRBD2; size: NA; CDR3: CASSVDGRGGQETQYF; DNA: TGTGCCAGCAGTGTCGACGGACGGGGGGGACAAGAGACCCAGTACTTC
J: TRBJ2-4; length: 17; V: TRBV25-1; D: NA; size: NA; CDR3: CASSERGETVGKNIQYF; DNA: TGTGCCAGCAGTGAAAGAGGGGAGACGGTCGGCAAAAACATTCAGTACTTC
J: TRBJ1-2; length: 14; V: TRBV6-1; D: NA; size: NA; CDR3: CASSYEGIVGGYTF; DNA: TGTGCCAGCAGTTATGAGGGGATCGTTGGTGGCTACACCTTC
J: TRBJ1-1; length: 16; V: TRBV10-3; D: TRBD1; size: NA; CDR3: CAISASNRGMDTEAFF; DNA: TGTGCCATCAGTGCCTCGAACAGGGGAATGGACACTGAAGCTTTCTTT
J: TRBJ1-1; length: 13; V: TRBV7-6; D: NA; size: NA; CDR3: CASSLREYTEAFF; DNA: TGTGCCAGCAGCTTACGGGAGTACACTGAAGCTTTCTTT
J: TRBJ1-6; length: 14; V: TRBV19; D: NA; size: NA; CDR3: CASSTTGGNSPLHF; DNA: TGTGCCAGTAGTACTACAGGCGGTAATTCACCCCTCCACTTT
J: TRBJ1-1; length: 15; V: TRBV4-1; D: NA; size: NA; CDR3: CASSQEDRKNTEAFF; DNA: TGCGCCAGCAGCCAGGAGGACCGTAAGAACACTGAAGCTTTCTTT
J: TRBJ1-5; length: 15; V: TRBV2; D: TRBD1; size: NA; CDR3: CASSGGTGVNQPQHF; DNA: TGTGCCAGCAGTGGCGGGACAGGCGTCAATCAGCCCCAGCATTTT
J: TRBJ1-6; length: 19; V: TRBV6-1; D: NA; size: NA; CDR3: CASSAGTSRSSSYNSPLHF; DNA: TGTGCCAGCAGTGCGGGGACATCCCGATCAAGCTCCTATAATTCACCCCTCCACTTT
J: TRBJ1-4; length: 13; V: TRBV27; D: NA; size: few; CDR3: CASSSQGDEKLFF; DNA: TGTGCCAGCAGTTCCCAGGGTGATGAAAAACTGTTTTTT
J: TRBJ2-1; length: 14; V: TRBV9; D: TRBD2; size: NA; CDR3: CASTAFGTTNEQFF; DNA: TGTGCCAGCACCGCCTTTGGGACTACCAATGAGCAGTTCTTC
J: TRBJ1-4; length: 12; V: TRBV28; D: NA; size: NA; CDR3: CATRGEPKKLFF; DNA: TGTGCCACCCGAGGGGAGCCCAAAAAACTGTTTTTT
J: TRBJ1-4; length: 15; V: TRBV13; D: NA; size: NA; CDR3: CASSLKRTGNEKLFF; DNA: TGTGCCAGCAGCCTGAAGAGGACGGGAAATGAAAAACTGTTTTTT
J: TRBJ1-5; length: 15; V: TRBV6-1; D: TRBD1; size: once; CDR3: CASTPGQISNQPQHF; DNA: TGTGCCAGCACTCCGGGACAGATTAGCAATCAGCCCCAGCATTTT
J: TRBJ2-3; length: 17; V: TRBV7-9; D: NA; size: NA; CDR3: CASSLGYVRVGTDTQYF; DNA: TGTGCCAGCAGCTTAGGTTACGTGCGTGTGGGCACAGATACGCAGTATTTT
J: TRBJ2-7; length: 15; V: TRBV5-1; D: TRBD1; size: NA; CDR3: CASSQVPGQGYEQYF; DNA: TGCGCCAGCAGCCAGGTCCCGGGACAGGGGTACGAGCAGTACTTC
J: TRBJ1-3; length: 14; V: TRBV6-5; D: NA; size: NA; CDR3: CASRRLSSGNTIYF; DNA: TGTGCCAGCCGTCGTCTTAGCTCTGGAAACACCATATATTTT
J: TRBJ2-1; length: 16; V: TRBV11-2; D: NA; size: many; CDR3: CASSLDPGAMYNEQFF; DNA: TGTGCCAGCAGCTTAGATCCGGGGGCCATGTACAATGAGCAGTTCTTC
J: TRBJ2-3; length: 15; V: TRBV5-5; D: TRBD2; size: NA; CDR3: CASSLTAGSTDTQYF; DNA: TGTGCCAGCAGCTTGACAGCGGGAAGCACAGATACGCAGTATTTT
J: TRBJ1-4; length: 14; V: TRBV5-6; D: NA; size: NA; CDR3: CASSLGRLNEKLFF; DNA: TGTGCCAGCAGCCTGGGACGCCTTAATGAAAAACTGTTTTTT
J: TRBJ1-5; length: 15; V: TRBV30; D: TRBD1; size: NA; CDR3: CAWSGGQGIAMAQHF; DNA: TGTGCCTGGAGTGGGGGACAGGGGATTGCAATGGCCCAGCATTTT
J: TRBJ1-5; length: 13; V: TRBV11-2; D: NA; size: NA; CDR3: CASSYSEGQPQHF; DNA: TGTGCCAGCAGCTATAGCGAAGGGCAGCCCCAGCATTTT
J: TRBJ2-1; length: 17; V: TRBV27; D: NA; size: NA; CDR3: CASSKTAGREVNNEQFF; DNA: TGTGCCAGCAGTAAGACCGCGGGGAGAGAGGTAAACAATGAGCAGTTCTTC
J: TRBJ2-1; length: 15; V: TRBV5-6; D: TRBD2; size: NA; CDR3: CASSLGGGPYNEQFF; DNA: TGTGCCAGCAGCTTGGGCGGGGGGCCCTACAATGAGCAGTTCTTC
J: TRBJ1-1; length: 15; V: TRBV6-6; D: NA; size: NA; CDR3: CASSLTAGVNTEAFF; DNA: TGTGCCAGCAGTCTGACCGCCGGCGTGAACACTGAAGCTTTCTTT
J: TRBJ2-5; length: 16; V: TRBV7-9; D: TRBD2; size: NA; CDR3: CASSPGTSALQETQYF; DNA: TGTGCCAGCAGCCCCGGGACTAGCGCCCTCCAAGAGACCCAGTACTTC
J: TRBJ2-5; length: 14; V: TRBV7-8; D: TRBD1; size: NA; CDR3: CASSSGTVQETQYF; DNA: TGTGCCAGCAGCTCCGGGACAGTTCAAGAGACCCAGTACTTC
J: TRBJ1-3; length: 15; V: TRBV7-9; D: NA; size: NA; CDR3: CASSLTFKGGNTIYF; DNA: TGTGCCAGCAGCTTAACATTTAAGGGCGGAAACACCATATATTTT
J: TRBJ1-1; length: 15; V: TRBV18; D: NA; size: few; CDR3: CASSPQRITNTEAFF; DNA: TGTGCCAGCTCACCACAGCGGATAACGAACACTGAAGCTTTCTTT
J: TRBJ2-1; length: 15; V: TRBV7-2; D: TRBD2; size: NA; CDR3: CASTQTGREIDEQFF; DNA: TGTGCCAGCACCCAGACGGGGCGGGAGATCGATGAGCAGTTCTTC
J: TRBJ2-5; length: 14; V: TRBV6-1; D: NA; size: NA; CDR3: CASSEKGGLETQYF; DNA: TGTGCCAGCAGTGAAAAGGGGGGGCTGGAGACCCAGTACTTC
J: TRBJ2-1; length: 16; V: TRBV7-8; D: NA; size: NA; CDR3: CASSSLSTVGYNEQFF; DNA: TGTGCCAGCAGCTCCCTATCTACTGTGGGTTACAATGAGCAGTTCTTC
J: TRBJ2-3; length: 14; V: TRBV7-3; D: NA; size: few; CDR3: CASSLRLPTDTQYF; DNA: TGTGCCAGCAGCTTAAGGTTACCCACAGATACGCAGTATTTT
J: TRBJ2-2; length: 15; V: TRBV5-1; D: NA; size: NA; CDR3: CASSLDNSITGELFF; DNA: TGCGCCAGCAGCTTGGACAATAGTATTACCGGGGAGCTGTTTTTT
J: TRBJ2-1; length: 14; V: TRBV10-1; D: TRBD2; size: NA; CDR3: CASSTGTISNEQFF; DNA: TGCGCCAGCAGTACCGGGACTATTTCCAATGAGCAGTTCTTC
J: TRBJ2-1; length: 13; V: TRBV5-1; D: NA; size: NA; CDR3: CASSFREGDEQFF; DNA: TGCGCCAGCAGCTTCCGGGAAGGGGATGAGCAGTTCTTC
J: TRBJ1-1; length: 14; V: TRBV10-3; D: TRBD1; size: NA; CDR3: CATQGGTGVSEAFF; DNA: TGTGCCACCCAAGGTGGGACAGGGGTATCTGAAGCTTTCTTT
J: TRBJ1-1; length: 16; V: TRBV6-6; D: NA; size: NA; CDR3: CASSYAPRGLNTEAFF; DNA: TGTGCCAGCAGTTACGCCCCGAGGGGTTTGAACACTGAAGCTTTCTTT
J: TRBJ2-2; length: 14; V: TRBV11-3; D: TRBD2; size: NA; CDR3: CASSGTSSVGELFF; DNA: TGTGCCAGCAGCGGGACTAGCTCCGTCGGGGAGCTGTTTTTT
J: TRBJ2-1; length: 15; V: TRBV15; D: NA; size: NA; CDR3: CATSRDRTTFDEQFF; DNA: TGTGCCACCAGCAGAGATAGGACCACTTTCGATGAGCAGTTCTTC
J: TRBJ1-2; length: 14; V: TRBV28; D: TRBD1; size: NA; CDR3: CASRPGQGGFGYTF; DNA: TGTGCCAGCAGACCGGGACAGGGGGGGTTTGGCTACACCTTC
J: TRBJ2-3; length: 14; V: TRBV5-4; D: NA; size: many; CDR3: CASSLEAGGSTQYF; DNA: TGTGCCAGCAGCTTGGAAGCGGGTGGGTCTACGCAGTATTTT
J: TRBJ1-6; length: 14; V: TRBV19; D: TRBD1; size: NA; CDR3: CASGGTGHNSPLHF; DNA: TGTGCCAGCGGAGGGACAGGGCATAATTCACCCCTCCACTTT
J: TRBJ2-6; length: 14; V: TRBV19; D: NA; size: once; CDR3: CASSYSSGANVLTF; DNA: TGTGCCAGTAGTTATAGCTCTGGGGCCAACGTCCTGACTTTC
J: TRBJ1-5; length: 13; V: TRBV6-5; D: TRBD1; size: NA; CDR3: CASTTGFNQPQHF; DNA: TGTGCCAGTACGACAGGGTTCAATCAGCCCCAGCATTTT